Following are 21 T cell receptor beta chains from one sample sequenced in a study of blood T cell repertoires in COVID-19. Sequencing used immunoSEQ multiplex PCR; TCRdb keeps in-frame clones, though not all of them. The data hold roughly 380,000 clones, with 85% observed a single time. Sequenced sample: peripheral blood. These receptor sequences come from a woman younger than 30 with acute or convalescent COVID-19.

V and J are TRBV19 and TRBJ2-7, with TRBD1 matching over 9 bases. V shed 5 bases and J 2 bases; nucleotides not matched to a gene: 10. Germline CDR1 LNHDA, CDR2 SQIVND (reference sequence). CDR3 length: 16 residues. CDR3 nucleotides: TGTGCCAGTAGTTTCCAACCGGGACAGGGACCCTACGAGCAGTACTTC. Amino acid sequence: CASSFQPGQGPYEQYF.

This sequence joins TRBV3-1 (or the pseudogene TRBV3-2) and TRBJ2-7; D is perhaps TRBD1 (6 bases). The CDR3 spans 15 residues. Germline CDR1 and CDR2: LGHDT and YNNKEL (reference sequence). V dropped 4 bases and J dropped 4 bases, with 17 bases sitting between them. The CDR3 nucleotides read TGTGCCAGCAGCCCCAGGGTGGACAGAGTGTACGAGCAGTACTTC. As protein: CASSPRVDRVYEQYF.

The chain has TRBV27 and TRBJ1-6; 9 nucleotides line up with TRBD1. Germline V gene sequence: CDR1 MNHEY, CDR2 SMNVEV (reference sequence). V lost 4 bases to trimming and J lost 7 bases; unmatched junction nucleotides: 8. This CDR3 contains 16 residues. The CDR3 nucleotides read TGTGCCAGCAGTTCCCTACAGGGGGCGGTAAATTCACCCCTCCACTTT. Protein sequence: CASSSLQGAVNSPLHF.

V usage is TRBV5-1 and J usage is TRBJ1-5; TRBD1 might be the D (5 bases). CDR1 is SGHRS, CDR2 YFSETQ, per germline. Trimming pared 4 bases from V and 0 bases from J, leaving 14 bases between. CDR3 length: 16 residues. CDR3 sequence (DNA): TGCGCCAGCAGCCCCTTCGGCAGGGATAGCAATCAGCCCCAGCATTTT. As protein: CASSPFGRDSNQPQHF.

The chain links TRBV11-2 to TRBJ2-1, with 8 bases matching TRBD2. The trim removed 2 bases at V and 4 bases at J, leaving 7 bases unmatched. The CDR3 covers 16 residues. Germline-derived CDR1 and CDR2 are SGHAT and FQNNGV. The CDR3 coding sequence is TGTGCCAGCAGCTTATTAAGTAGCGGGGAATACAATGAGCAGTTCTTC. This sequence encodes CASSLLSSGEYNEQFF.

The chain combines TRBV2 with TRBJ2-2, with D possibly being TRBD1 (5 bases). CDR3 length equals 14 residues. Germline-derived CDR1 and CDR2 are SNHLY and FYNNEI. V was trimmed by 5 bases and J by 0 bases, leaving 7 bases between them. Written as DNA, the CDR3 is TGTGCCAGCAGTTCCAGGGCGAACACCGGGGAGCTGTTTTTT. Translating gives CASSSRANTGELFF.

The chain is built from TRBV6-5 and TRBJ2-1; D is uncertain. Between the trimmed V and J ends, which lost 6 bases and 6 bases, there was a span of 9 bases. Germline V lookup: CDR1 MNHEY, CDR2 SVGAGI. The CDR3 covers 12 residues. Written as DNA, the CDR3 is TGTGCCAGCAGCGAGCCTCCCAATGAGCAGTTCTTC. This encodes CASSEPPNEQFF.

J is TRBJ1-1 and V is TRBV7-6; D ambiguous. Per the germline V gene, CDR1 is SGHVS and CDR2 is FNYEAQ. This CDR3 is 12 amino acids long. With 4 bases removed from V and 1 base from J, the gap between germline ends came to 4 bases. The CDR3 DNA follows: TGTGCCAGCAGCTCCTCGAACACTGAAGCTTTCTTT. Translating it yields CASSSSNTEAFF.

This clone was counted a few times. V usage is TRBV5-4 and J usage is TRBJ2-7, with 7 nucleotides matching TRBD1. Germline loops: CDR1 SGHNT, CDR2 YYREEE (reference sequence). This CDR3 spans 14 amino acids. With V trimmed by 6 bases and J by 0 bases, 6 bases remained unmatched. The CDR3 DNA reads as TGTGCCAGCAAACCCAGGGGGTCCTCCTACGAGCAGTACTTC. This encodes CASKPRGSSYEQYF.

This chain uses TRBV7-3 with TRBJ2-2, with 8 bases identical to TRBD1. V lost 5 bases, J lost 4 bases, and 12 bases stayed unmatched. The CDR3 is 17 amino acids. Germline lookup yields CDR1 SGHTA and CDR2 FQGTGA. Here the CDR3 reads CASSTHSTGETTGELFF. CDR3 DNA sequence: TGTGCCAGCAGCACCCACTCGACAGGGGAGACCACCGGGGAGCTGTTTTTT.

The rearrangement joins TRBV9 to TRBJ2-5, with D hard to call. Trimming took off 4 bases at V and 4 bases at J, with 20 bases between the two ends. The CDR3 has 16 residues. CDR1 is SGDLS and CDR2 is YYNGEE in the germline V gene. This CDR3 reads CASSKTTNRERETQYF. In nucleotides, the CDR3 is TGTGCCAGCAGCAAGACAACAAATAGAGAGAGAGAGACCCAGTACTTC.

V and J are TRBV6-1 and TRBJ2-2, with 9 bases lining up with TRBD1. CDR1 is MNHNS and CDR2 is SASEGT in the germline V gene. The junction had 5 bases not matched to a gene; V was cut back by 2 bases and J by 7 bases. There are 15 residues in the CDR3. The CDR3 protein is CASSEQQGAFGELFF. The CDR3 DNA sequence: TGTGCCAGCAGTGAACAACAGGGGGCTTTCGGGGAGCTGTTTTTT.

The chain employs TRBV7-8 and TRBJ1-4; no clear D gene. The V gene's germline CDR1 is SGHVS and CDR2 FQNEAQ. Trimming cost V 5 bases and J 6 bases, with 16 bases left between them. CDR3 size: 15 residues. The CDR3 nucleotides are TGTGCCAGCAGCCCCCGGGAATCGGTAGATGAAAAACTGTTTTTT. It yields the protein CASSPRESVDEKLFF.

J is TRBJ1-6 and V is TRBV19; weak D call: TRBD1 (5 bases). The CDR3 is 12 residues long. V was trimmed by 9 bases and J by 9 bases, leaving 12 bases between them. Germline V gene data show CDR1 as LNHDA and CDR2 as SQIVND (reference sequence). CDR3 amino acids: CASGRQGSPLHF. The CDR3 nucleotides are TGTGCCAGCGGACGCCAGGGTTCACCCCTCCACTTT.

V and J are TRBV9 and TRBJ2-7, with 7 bases identical to TRBD1. V was pared by 0 bases and J by 3 bases, with 9 bases of the junction left unmatched. This CDR3 region has 16 residues. The germline V gene encodes CDR1 SGDLS and CDR2 YYNGEE. CDR3 sequence: CASSVVEGAVFYEQYF. The CDR3 DNA follows: TGTGCCAGCAGCGTAGTTGAGGGGGCGGTATTCTACGAGCAGTACTTC.

The chain couples TRBV30 to TRBJ1-1; maybe TRBD1 (5 bases). CDR3 size: 13 residues. Germline V gene lookup returns CDR1 GTSNPN and CDR2 SVGIG (reference sequence). V lost 5 bases, J lost 5 bases, and 15 bases lay in between. This CDR3 is CAWAQGAWTEAFF. CDR3 nucleotides: TGTGCCTGGGCTCAGGGCGCGTGGACTGAAGCTTTCTTT.

On this clone itself: A much larger clone differs from this one at a single base, so this may be a read error. The rearrangement uses TRBV7-9 and TRBJ1-6; tentatively, D is TRBD1 (5 bases). The CDR3 sequence is 15 residues long. CDR1 and CDR2 from the germline V gene are SEHNR and FQNEAQ (reference sequence). CDR3: CASSLAGAQNSPFHF. CDR3 DNA sequence: TGTGCCAGCAGCTTAGCAGGGGCGCAAAATTCACCCTTCCACTTT.

The CDR3 DNA follows: TGTGCCAGCAGTAGAGACCAGGGGGCTAATCAGCCCCAGCATTTT. Protein: CASSRDQGANQPQHF. The V call is TRBV9, the J call TRBJ1-5; 8 positions agree with TRBD1. From germline, CDR1 is SGDLS and CDR2 YYNGEE. The CDR3 sequence is 15 residues long. V shed 5 bases, J shed 4 bases, and the junction held 8 bases outside the gene matches.

This sequence joins TRBV3-1 (or the pseudogene TRBV3-2) and TRBJ1-5; TRBD1 agrees at 8 bases. Germline-derived CDR1 and CDR2 are LGHDT and YNNKEL (reference sequence). The CDR3 is 15 amino acids. V lost 0 bases and J lost 6; bases outside the gene matches: 4. The CDR3 loop is CASSQDQGAGQPQHF. For the CDR3, the DNA is TGTGCCAGCAGCCAAGATCAGGGGGCGGGTCAGCCCCAGCATTTT.

The rearrangement uses TRBV7-9 and TRBJ1-1; 9 positions agree with TRBD1. CDR1 is SEHNR and CDR2 is FQNEAQ in the germline V gene (reference sequence). CDR3 length: 13 amino acids. With V trimmed by 5 bases and J by 10 bases, 8 bases remained unmatched. CDR3 DNA: TGTGCCAGCAGCCGCGACCTGGACAGGGGAGCTTTCTTT. Encoded protein: CASSRDLDRGAFF. Full variable domain (outside the CDR3, taken from reference TRBV7-9 and TRBJ1-1): DTGVSQNPRHKITKRGQNVTFRCDPISEHNRLYWYRQTLGQGPEFLTYFQNEAQLEKSRLLSDRFSAERPKGSFSTLEIQRTEQGDSAMYLCASSRDLDRGAFFGQGTRLTVV.

This chain uses TRBV9 with TRBJ1-2; 10 nucleotides agree with TRBD1. J lost 6 bases, V lost 2 bases, and 4 bases had no gene match. This CDR3 comprises 14 residues. Germline CDR1 reads SGDLS; CDR2 reads YYNGEE. CDR3 sequence: CASSVTGGADGYTF. In nucleotides, the CDR3 is TGTGCCAGCAGCGTGACAGGGGGCGCGGATGGCTACACCTTC.